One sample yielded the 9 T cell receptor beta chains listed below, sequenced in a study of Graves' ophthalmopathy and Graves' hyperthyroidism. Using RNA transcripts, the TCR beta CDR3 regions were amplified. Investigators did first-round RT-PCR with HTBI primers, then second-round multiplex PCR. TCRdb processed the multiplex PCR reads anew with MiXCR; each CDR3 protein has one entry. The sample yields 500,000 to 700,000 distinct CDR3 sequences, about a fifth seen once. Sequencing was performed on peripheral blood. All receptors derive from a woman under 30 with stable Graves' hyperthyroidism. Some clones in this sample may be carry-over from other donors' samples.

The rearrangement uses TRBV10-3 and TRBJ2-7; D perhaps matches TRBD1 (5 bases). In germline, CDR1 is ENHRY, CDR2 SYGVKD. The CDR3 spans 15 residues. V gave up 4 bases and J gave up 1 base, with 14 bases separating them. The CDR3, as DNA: TGTGCCATCAGTGGCAACTTACAGGCGTCCTACGAGCAGTACTTC. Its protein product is CAISGNLQASYEQYF.

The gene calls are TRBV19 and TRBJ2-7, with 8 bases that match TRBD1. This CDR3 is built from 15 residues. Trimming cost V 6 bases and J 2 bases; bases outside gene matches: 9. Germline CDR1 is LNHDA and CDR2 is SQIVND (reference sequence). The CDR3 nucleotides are TGTGCCAGTAGCCGCCCGGGACAGGACCCCTACGAGCAGTACTTC. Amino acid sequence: CASSRPGQDPYEQYF.

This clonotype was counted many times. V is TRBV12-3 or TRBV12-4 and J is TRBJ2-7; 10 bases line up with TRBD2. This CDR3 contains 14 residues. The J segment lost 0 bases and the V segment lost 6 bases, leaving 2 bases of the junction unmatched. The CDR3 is CASRPSGSSYEQYF. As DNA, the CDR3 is TGTGCCAGCAGACCTAGCGGGAGCTCCTACGAGCAGTACTTC.

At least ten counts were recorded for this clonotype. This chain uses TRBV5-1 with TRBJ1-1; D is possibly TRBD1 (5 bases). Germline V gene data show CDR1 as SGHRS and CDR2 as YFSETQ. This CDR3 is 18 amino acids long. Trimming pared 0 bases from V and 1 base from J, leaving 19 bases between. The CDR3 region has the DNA TGCGCCAGCAGCTTGGAAGGGGTCGGCAGGGTCACGAACACTGAAGCTTTCTTT. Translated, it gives CASSLEGVGRVTNTEAFF. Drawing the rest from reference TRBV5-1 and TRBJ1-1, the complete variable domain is KAGVTQTPRYLIKTRGQQVTLSCSPISGHRSVSWYQQTPGQGLQFLFEYFSETQRNKGNFPGRFSGRQFSNSRSEMNVSTLELGDSALYLCASSLEGVGRVTNTEAFFGQGTRLTVV.

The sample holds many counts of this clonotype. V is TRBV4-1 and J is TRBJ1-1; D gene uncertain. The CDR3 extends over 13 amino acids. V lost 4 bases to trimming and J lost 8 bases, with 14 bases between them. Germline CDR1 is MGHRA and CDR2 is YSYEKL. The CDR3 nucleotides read TGCGCCAGCAGCCCTTCCAGAGACGCCGAAGCTTTCTTT. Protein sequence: CASSPSRDAEAFF.

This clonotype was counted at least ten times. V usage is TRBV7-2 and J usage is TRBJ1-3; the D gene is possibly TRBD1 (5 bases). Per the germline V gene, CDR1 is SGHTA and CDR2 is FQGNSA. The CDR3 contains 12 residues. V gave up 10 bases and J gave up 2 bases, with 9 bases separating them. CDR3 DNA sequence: TGTGCCACCCGGACACCTGGAAACACCATATATTTT. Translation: CATRTPGNTIYF.

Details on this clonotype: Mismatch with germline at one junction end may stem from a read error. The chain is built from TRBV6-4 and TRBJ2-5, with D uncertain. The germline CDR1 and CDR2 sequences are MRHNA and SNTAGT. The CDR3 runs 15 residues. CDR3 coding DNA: TGTGCCACCACCCCCCAGTGGGCGTTACAAGAGAGCCAGTACTTC. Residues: CATTPQWALQESQYF.

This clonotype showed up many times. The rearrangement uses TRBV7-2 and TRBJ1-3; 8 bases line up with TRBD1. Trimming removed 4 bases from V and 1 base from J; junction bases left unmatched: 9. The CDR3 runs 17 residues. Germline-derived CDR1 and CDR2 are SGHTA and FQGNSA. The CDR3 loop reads CASSSITRTGSGNTIYF. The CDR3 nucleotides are TGTGCCAGCAGCTCTATTACCAGGACAGGGTCTGGAAACACCATATATTTT.

The CDR3: CASRGFGGNNSPLHF. CDR3 DNA: TGTGCCAGCAGAGGGTTCGGGGGAAATAATTCACCCCTCCACTTT. The rearrangement links TRBV6-1 to TRBJ1-6; possibly TRBD1 for D (5 bases). CDR1 is MNHNS, CDR2 SASEGT, per germline. Trimming cost V 6 bases and J 5 bases, with 14 bases left between them. The CDR3 is made up of 15 amino acids.